The rows below give T cell receptor beta chains drawn from one sample of a study of blood T cells in healthy people across ages. Each CDR3 protein is one row after TCRdb ran MiXCR on the 5' RACE reads. Of nearly 800,000 distinct CDR3 sequences in the sample, roughly 25% were seen once. The same specimen was also included in a second study, on T cells of mothers and their children.

Specimen: blood. The receptors stem from a boy aged 5-17 years in good health. The CDR3 runs from the conserved cysteine through the conserved F or W. D genes are given only for firm matches. Some rows have no size entry. The others give once, few or many, or a class for an expanded clone.

V gene	D gene	J gene	clone size	CDR3 DNA	CDR3 protein
TRBV7-2	.	TRBJ2-3	.	TGTGCCAGCAGCCAGGACAGCCCCACAGATACGCAGTATTTT	CASSQDSPTDTQYF
TRBV7-2	.	TRBJ2-3	few	TGTGCCAGCAGCTTAAATCCTGTCACAGATACGCAGTATTTT	CASSLNPVTDTQYF
TRBV28	.	TRBJ1-1	few	TGTACCTGCTCCGGGGCCGCGAACACTGAAGCTTTCTTT	CTCSGAANTEAFF
TRBV7-9	TRBD1	TRBJ2-7	few	TGTGCCAGCAGCTCCGCCGGGACAGGGGGACTCGAGCAGTACTTC	CASSSAGTGGLEQYF
TRBV4-1	.	TRBJ1-2	.	TGCGCCAGCAGCGACGTTACGGGCTACACCTTC	CASSDVTGYTF
TRBV7-9	TRBD2	TRBJ2-3	.	TGTGCCAGCAGCGACACACTTGAGACTAGCGGGAGGACATCTTTT	CASSDTLETSGRTSF
TRBV20-1	.	TRBJ2-7	.	TGCAGTGCTAGAGAACCGGGGGTATACGAGCAGTACTTC	CSAREPGVYEQYF
TRBV5-4	TRBD1	TRBJ1-6	.	TGTGCCAGCAGCCAACGATCCGGGACAGGGGATTCACCCCTCCACTTT	CASSQRSGTGDSPLHF
TRBV21-1	.	TRBJ2-3	.	TGTGCCAGCAGGTTCCGGCGAATTAGCACAGATACGCAGTATTTT	CASRFRRISTDTQYF
TRBV28	TRBD1	TRBJ1-6	.	TGTGCCAGCAGTGAGTTTCCGACAGGGCACTCACCCCTCCACTTT	CASSEFPTGHSPLHF
TRBV20-1	.	TRBJ2-2	.	TGCAGTGCTAGAGATCTTCCCGGGGAGCTGTTTTTT	CSARDLPGELFF
TRBV7-8	TRBD2	TRBJ2-3	.	TGTGCCAGCAGCTCCCGTCGACTAGCGAGCACAGATACGCAGTATTTT	CASSSRRLASTDTQYF
TRBV12-3/TRBV12-4	TRBD2	TRBJ2-7	.	TGTGCCAGCAGGAAGGGACTAGAAAAGGACGAGCAGTACTTC	CASRKGLEKDEQYF
TRBV7-9	.	TRBJ2-5	.	TGTGCCAGCAGCCGCCCGCTCCCGGAAGAGACCCAGTACTTC	CASSRPLPEETQYF
TRBV11-3	.	TRBJ2-1	few	TGTGCCAGCAGCTCTACCTCCGGAACATCGAACAATGAGCAGTTCTTC	CASSSTSGTSNNEQFF
TRBV6-5	TRBD1	TRBJ2-4	few	TGTGCCAGCAGCCGGGACAGAAAAAACATTCAGTACTTC	CASSRDRKNIQYF
TRBV12-3/TRBV12-4	TRBD2	TRBJ2-5	few	TGTGCCAGCGGATTTACCAGCGGGGTTCAAGAGACCCAGTACTTC	CASGFTSGVQETQYF
TRBV2	.	TRBJ2-1	.	TGTGCCAGCAGTGAGGAGGGGGGGATAAATGAGCAGTTCTTC	CASSEEGGINEQFF
TRBV28	.	TRBJ2-7	few	TGTGCCAGCAGTCCCCGGCGGGGCGAGCAGTACTTC	CASSPRRGEQYF
TRBV11-1	.	TRBJ1-2	few	TGTGCCAGCAGCTCCCACGTTGGCTACACCTTC	CASSSHVGYTF
TRBV12-3/TRBV12-4	.	TRBJ1-5	few	TGTGCCAGCAGCCCCGGACAGTATAGCAATCAGCCCCAGCATTTT	CASSPGQYSNQPQHF
TRBV6-2/TRBV6-3	TRBD2	TRBJ2-2	few	TGTGCCAGCAGCCCCAGGGGACTAGCGGCGAACACCGGGGAGCTGTTTTTT	CASSPRGLAANTGELFF
TRBV20-1	TRBD1	TRBJ2-4	.	TGCAGTGCTAGACCCGGACAGGAGAAAAACATTCAGTACTTC	CSARPGQEKNIQYF
TRBV29-1	.	TRBJ2-3	.	TGCAGCGTTGAAGGTTTTGGGGCGAGGGTCACAGATACGCAGTATTTT	CSVEGFGARVTDTQYF
TRBV4-1	.	TRBJ1-2	.	TGCGCCAGCAGCCAGGAAGGGACGTTCAACTATGGCTACACCTTC	CASSQEGTFNYGYTF
TRBV18	.	TRBJ2-5	.	TGTGCCAGCTCACCACCGCGGCCGCTGGAGACCCAGTACTTC	CASSPPRPLETQYF
TRBV9	TRBD1	TRBJ2-7	few	TGTGCCAGCAGCCCCGGACAGGGGAGGGTGGAATACGAGCAGTACTTC	CASSPGQGRVEYEQYF
TRBV20-1	.	TRBJ2-5	once	TGCAGTGCCAAGAAGACGGCTAGTTTTGAGACCCAGTACTTC	CSAKKTASFETQYF
TRBV29-1	.	TRBJ2-1	.	TGCAGCGCTCCGACACCGGGGAATGAGCAGTTCTTC	CSAPTPGNEQFF
TRBV10-3	TRBD1	TRBJ1-4	.	TGTACCATCTTGGGGGGACAGGGATTGGCTGTTTGTGAAAAACTGTTTTTT	CTILGGQGLAVCEKLFF
TRBV9	.	TRBJ1-3	few	TGTGCCAGCAGCGTAGGGGACTCTGGAAACACCATATATTTT	CASSVGDSGNTIYF
TRBV7-8	TRBD1	TRBJ2-7	many	TGTGCCAGCAGTGCCGACAGGGGCTCCTACGAGCAGTACTTC	CASSADRGSYEQYF
TRBV9	.	TRBJ2-5	few	TGTGCCAGCAGTGCCACTGGGATCATGGGGGAAGAGACCCAGTACTTC	CASSATGIMGEETQYF